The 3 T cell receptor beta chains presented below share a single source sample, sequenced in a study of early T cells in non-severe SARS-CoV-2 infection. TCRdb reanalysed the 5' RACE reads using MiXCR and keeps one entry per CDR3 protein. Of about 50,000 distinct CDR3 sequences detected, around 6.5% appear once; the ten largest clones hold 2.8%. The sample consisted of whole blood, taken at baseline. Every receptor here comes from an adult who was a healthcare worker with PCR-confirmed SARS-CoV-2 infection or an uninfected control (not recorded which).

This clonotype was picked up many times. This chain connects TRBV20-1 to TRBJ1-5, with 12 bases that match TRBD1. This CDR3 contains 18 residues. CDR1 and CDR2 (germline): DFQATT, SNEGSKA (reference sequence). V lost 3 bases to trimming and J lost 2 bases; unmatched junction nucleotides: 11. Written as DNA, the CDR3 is TGCAGTGCTAGCCCCGGGACAGGGGGCGTTATTGGCAATCAGCCCCAGCATTTT. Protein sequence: CSASPGTGGVIGNQPQHF.

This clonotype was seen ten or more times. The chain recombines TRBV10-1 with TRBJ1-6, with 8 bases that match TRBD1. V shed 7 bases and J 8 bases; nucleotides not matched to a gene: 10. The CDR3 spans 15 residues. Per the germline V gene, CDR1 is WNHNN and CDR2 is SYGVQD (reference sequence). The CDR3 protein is CASTTRTGRDSPLHF. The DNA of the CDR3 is TGCGCCAGCACAACTCGGACAGGGCGGGATTCACCCCTCCACTTT.

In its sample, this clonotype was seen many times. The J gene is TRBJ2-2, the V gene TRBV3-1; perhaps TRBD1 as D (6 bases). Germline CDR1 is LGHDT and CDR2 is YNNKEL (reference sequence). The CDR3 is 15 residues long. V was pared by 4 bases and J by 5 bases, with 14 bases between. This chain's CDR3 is CASSRLTQGTGELFF. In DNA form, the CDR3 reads TGTGCCAGCAGCCGCCTAACACAGGGTACCGGGGAGCTGTTTTTT.